Sequencing of this TCR beta chain was carried out in a study of CD8+CD57+ T cells in acquired aplastic anemia. Study-wide findings and caveats: Comparison of patients with controls identified about 30 shared CD8+ CDR3 sequences.

Genomic DNA templated the TCR beta VDJ and CDR3 profiling. Using its own MiXCR run on the reads, TCRdb lists one record per CDR3 protein. This sample has 200,000 to 250,000 distinct CDR3 sequences, with 40% to 60% found just once. This clonotype appeared many times. Antigen unknown. In patients chosen for sequencing, flow cytometry had shown CD8+CD57+ cell expansion. At the time of blood sampling, patients had not yet received any therapy. V shed 4 bases and J 4 bases; nucleotides not matched to a gene: 16. Germline CDR1 and CDR2: SGHRS and YFSETQ. The length of the CDR3 is 18 residues. The V call is TRBV5-1, the J call TRBJ1-1, with 10 bases identical to TRBD1. This TCR was sampled from a human donor with aplastic anemia. Sequenced sample: sorted CD4+, CD8+, or CD8+CD57+ T cells (not recorded which) from PBMCs. CDR3 loop: CASSATFRDRGRGTEAFF. CDR3 DNA sequence: TGCGCCAGCAGCGCAACCTTCCGGGACAGGGGACGGGGCACTGAAGCTTTCTTT.